The 4 T cell receptor beta chains given below trace back to one sample, sequenced in a study of blood T cell repertoires in COVID-19. Assay: immunoSEQ multiplex PCR; the TCRdb copy retains only in-frame clones and omits some. The data hold 100,000 to 150,000 clones, with 84% observed a single time. Sequencing was carried out using peripheral blood. These receptors all stem from a woman in her twenties or thirties who had recovered from COVID-19.

In its sample, this clone was seen once. This chain connects TRBV11-2 to TRBJ2-1; TRBD2 matches at 9 bases. V lost 4 bases and J lost 2; bases outside the gene matches: 6. The CDR3 loop spans 16 amino acids. Germline CDR1 and CDR2: SGHAT and FQNNGV. The CDR3 nucleotides are TGTGCCAGCAGCTCCTCAGCGGGAGGTACCTACAATGAGCAGTTCTTC. This translates into CASSSSAGGTYNEQFF. Looking up the rest from reference TRBV11-2 and TRBJ2-1 gives the full variable domain: EAGVAQSPRYKIIEKRQSVAFWCNPISGHATLYWYQQILGQGPKLLIQFQNNGVVDDSQLPKDRFSAERLKGVDSTLKIQPAKLEDSAVYLCASSSSAGGTYNEQFFGPGTRLTVL.

The chain recombines TRBV28 with TRBJ1-5; no clear D gene. This CDR3 is built from 14 residues. Germline lookup yields CDR1 MDHEN and CDR2 SYDVKM. V gave up 1 base and J gave up 4 bases, with 8 bases separating them. CDR3 bases: TGTGCCAGCAGTTTATACTCAATGAATCAGCCCCAGCATTTT. Its translation: CASSLYSMNQPQHF.

This chain uses TRBV2 with TRBJ2-7, with 7 positions matching TRBD1. Germline loops: CDR1 SNHLY, CDR2 FYNNEI. Unmatched junction bases numbered 4, after V lost 6 bases and J lost 2 bases. The CDR3 contains 13 residues. The CDR3 loop reads CASRRQGPYEQYF. CDR3 in DNA: TGTGCCAGCAGAAGACAGGGTCCCTACGAGCAGTACTTC.

This clone was recorded only once. The chain carries TRBV12-3 or TRBV12-4 and TRBJ2-2; the D is unclear. The CDR3 is made up of 13 amino acids. V lost 3 bases, J lost 5 bases, and 7 bases lay in between. DNA for the CDR3: TGTGCCAGCAGTTTCCGCCAGACCGGGGAGCTGTTTTTT. Translated: CASSFRQTGELFF.